A single sample gave rise to the 3 T cell receptor beta chains below, sequenced in a study of blood T cells in healthy people across ages. PCR was performed a second time for roughly 7 to 12 cycles using a sample-barcoded 5' primer and a J-beta primer mix. MiXCR, applied by TCRdb to the 5' RACE reads, yields one record per CDR3 protein. The sample consists of about 900,000 distinct CDR3 sequences, roughly 52% of them appearing once. Input material: blood. The source is a man aged 30-40 years in good health.

The V call is TRBV2, the J call TRBJ2-1; 10 bases align to TRBD2. Germline CDR1 SNHLY, CDR2 FYNNEI. The CDR3 has 16 residues. Trimming removed 6 bases from V and 0 bases from J; junction bases left unmatched: 5. The DNA of the CDR3 is TGTGCCAGCAGGTTTAGCGGGGGGAGCTCCTACAATGAGCAGTTCTTC. Translated: CASRFSGGSSYNEQFF.

In DNA form, the CDR3 reads TGTGCCAGCAACCCCCAAGCGGGGGGCACAGATACGCAGTATTTT. Its translation: CASNPQAGGTDTQYF. V gene TRBV6-5 combines with J gene TRBJ2-3, with 8 bases that match TRBD2. Germline CDR1 is MNHEY and CDR2 is SVGAGI. V lost 7 bases and J lost 1; bases outside the gene matches: 7. The CDR3 has 15 amino acids.

This sequence joins TRBV6-1 and TRBJ1-1; 8 bases match TRBD1. The ends lost 1 base at V and 5 bases at J; junction bases unmatched: 3. This CDR3 is 14 amino acids long. Germline V gene sequence: CDR1 MNHNS, CDR2 SASEGT. CDR3 sequence: CASSEVGQGTEAFF. DNA of the CDR3: TGTGCCAGCAGTGAAGTAGGACAGGGTACTGAAGCTTTCTTT.